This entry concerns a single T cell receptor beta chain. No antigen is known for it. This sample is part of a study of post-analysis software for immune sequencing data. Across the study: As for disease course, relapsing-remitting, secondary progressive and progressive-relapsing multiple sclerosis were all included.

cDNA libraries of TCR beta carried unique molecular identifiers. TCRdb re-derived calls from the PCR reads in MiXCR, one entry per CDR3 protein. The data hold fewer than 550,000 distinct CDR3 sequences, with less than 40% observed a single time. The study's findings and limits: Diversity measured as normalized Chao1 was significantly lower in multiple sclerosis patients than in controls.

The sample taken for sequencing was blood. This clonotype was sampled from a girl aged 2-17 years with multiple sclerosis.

CDR3 sequence reads: CASSVQNYGYTF. The CDR3 region has the DNA TGTGCCAGCAGTGTTCAGAACTATGGCTACACCTTC. The chain uses TRBV6-1 and TRBJ1-2, with unresolved D. The CDR3 extends over 12 amino acids. Per germline, CDR1 MNHNS and CDR2 SASEGT. Trimming removed 4 bases at V and 2 bases at J, with 5 bases between.